Below are 26 T cell receptor beta chains sequenced from a single sample in a study of blood T cell repertoires in COVID-19 (dated by TCRdb to about 2020). Libraries were constructed by the immunoSEQ multiplex PCR assay. This is the immuneACCESS table as TCRdb keeps it, with only in-frame sequences that have V and J called. A part of the clones is gone; compared with another copy, unresolved V genes explain less than half, and the rest is unexplained. Here the sample has about 150,000 clones; about 80% occur a single time. Of the sample, around 7% falls within the top ten clones. Input material: PBMCs or T cells enriched from blood (not recorded which). The receptor set was obtained from a man aged 50 or older who had recovered from COVID-19.

The gene calls are TRBV7-9 and TRBJ1-3; tentatively, D is TRBD1 (5 bases). CDR1 and CDR2 from the germline V gene are SEHNR and FQNEAQ (reference sequence). The CDR3 is made up of 12 amino acids. Trimming cost V 6 bases and J 8 bases, with 11 bases left between them. This CDR3 reads CASSDSVDTIYF. As DNA, the CDR3 is TGTGCCAGCAGTGACAGTGTCGACACCATATATTTT.

The rearrangement joins TRBV10-3 to TRBJ1-5; weak D call: TRBD1 (5 bases). Trimming took 8 bases from V and 0 from J, leaving 11 bases between them. The CDR3 runs 14 residues. Per germline, CDR1 ENHRY and CDR2 SYGVKD. CDR3 sequence: CAISRDYSNQPQHF. The DNA for the CDR3 is TGTGCCATCTCTAGGGACTATAGCAATCAGCCCCAGCATTTT.

This clone occurred a few times. The chain links TRBV4-1 to TRBJ1-1; D is undetermined. This CDR3 has 13 amino acids. Trimming removed 5 bases from V and 6 bases from J, with 13 bases in between. From germline, CDR1 is MGHRA and CDR2 YSYEKL. The CDR3 DNA reads TGCGCCAGCAGCTACGAAGTGAGTGCTGAAGCTTTCTTT. This encodes CASSYEVSAEAFF.

CDR3 in DNA: TGTGCCAGCAGCCCCGGGGTGGCCTCTGGAAACACCATATATTTT. Translation: CASSPGVASGNTIYF. V gene TRBV7-8 combines with J gene TRBJ1-3; D remains unclear. Germline values: CDR1 SGHVS, CDR2 FQNEAQ. The CDR3 totals 15 residues. V was pared by 5 bases and J by 0 bases, with 11 bases between.

The chain combines TRBV4-2 with TRBJ1-3; the match to TRBD1 covers 8 bases. Germline V gene lookup returns CDR1 LGHNA and CDR2 YNFKEQ. The CDR3 has 18 amino acids. With 3 bases clipped from V and 1 base from J, the junction kept 11 bases outside the gene matches. The chain's CDR3 is CASSHIRTGQSSGNTIYF. The CDR3, as DNA: TGTGCCAGCAGCCACATAAGGACAGGGCAGTCTTCTGGAAACACCATATATTTT.

The CDR3 DNA reads as TGTGCCAGCAGCCTAGGCTGGAACACCGGGGAGCTGTTTTTT. Translation gives CASSLGWNTGELFF. V usage is TRBV7-3 and J usage is TRBJ2-2, with D unclear. CDR3 length: 14 amino acids. The germline V and J ends were trimmed by 5 bases and 1 base, with 8 bases remaining between them. Germline V CDR1 and CDR2: SGHTA, FQGTGA.

The chain recombines TRBV6-5 with TRBJ1-1; TRBD1 might be the D (5 bases). The CDR3 consists of 14 residues. Deletions cut 6 bases from V and 4 bases from J, with 15 bases between. CDR1 is MNHEY and CDR2 is SVGAGI in the germline V gene. The CDR3 protein is CASSPSQGFTEAFF. CDR3 DNA: TGTGCCAGCAGCCCGTCCCAGGGTTTCACTGAAGCTTTCTTT.

The gene calls are TRBV9 and TRBJ2-2; D is unclear. This CDR3 is built from 13 residues. V lost 0 bases and J 7 bases, leaving 7 bases between the germline ends. CDR1 is SGDLS, CDR2 YYNGEE, per germline. CDR3 region: CASSVGTDGELFF. The DNA for the CDR3 is TGTGCCAGCAGCGTAGGTACTGACGGGGAGCTGTTTTTT.

The chain recombines TRBV30 with TRBJ1-1; D might be TRBD1 (5 bases). V was cut by 6 bases and J by 5 bases, with 16 bases left in between. The germline V gene has CDR1 GTSNPN and CDR2 SVGIG (reference sequence). This CDR3 region has 13 residues. The CDR3 region is CACSGAAGTEAFF. CDR3 bases: TGTGCCTGCTCGGGAGCGGCAGGGACTGAAGCTTTCTTT.

J is TRBJ2-2 and V is TRBV27, with D perhaps matching TRBD1 (6 bases). The CDR3 spans 15 residues. The V and J ends lost 5 bases and 0 bases respectively, with 10 bases between them. CDR1 and CDR2 (germline): MNHEY, SMNVEV (reference sequence). This chain's CDR3 is CASSHRTANTGELFF. The CDR3 DNA follows: TGTGCCAGCAGTCACCGGACAGCGAACACCGGGGAGCTGTTTTTT.

The chain recombines TRBV6-5 with TRBJ1-3; 10 nucleotides line up with TRBD1. Trimming cost V 9 bases and J 4 bases; bases outside gene matches: 6. This CDR3 has 14 residues. Germline V gives CDR1 MNHEY, CDR2 SVGAGI. The CDR3 sequence is CARVGTGAGNTIYF. The DNA for the CDR3 is TGTGCCAGGGTAGGGACAGGGGCCGGAAACACCATATATTTT.

V and J are TRBV3-1 (or the pseudogene TRBV3-2) and TRBJ1-2, with D perhaps TRBD1 (6 bases). The CDR3 contains 13 residues. Germline CDR1 reads LGHDT; CDR2 reads YNNKEL (reference sequence). Trimming pared 1 base from V and 10 bases from J, leaving 13 bases between. The CDR3: CASSQVYRAYYTF. In DNA form, the CDR3 reads TGTGCCAGCAGCCAAGTTTACAGGGCCTACTACACCTTC.

J is TRBJ2-5 and V is TRBV4-1; TRBD2 agrees at 11 bases. Germline loops: CDR1 MGHRA, CDR2 YSYEKL. The CDR3 runs 15 residues. Trimming took 7 bases from V and 1 from J; bases not matched to a gene: 5. CDR3 nucleotides: TGCGCCAGCACACGACTAGCGGGGACCCAAGAGACCCAGTACTTC. This gives the protein CASTRLAGTQETQYF.

CDR3 in amino acids: CASSPAGSVQPQHF. CDR3 nucleotide sequence: TGTGCCAGCTCACCGGCAGGGTCTGTTCAGCCCCAGCATTTT. The chain joins TRBV18 to TRBJ1-5; D is perhaps TRBD1 (5 bases). Germline-derived CDR1 and CDR2 are KGHSH and LQKENI. V was clipped by 3 bases and J by 6 bases, with 12 bases between them. This CDR3 is built from 14 residues.

The chain links TRBV7-3 to TRBJ1-1, with no clear D. From germline, CDR1 is SGHTA and CDR2 FQGTGA. Trimming shortened V by 2 bases and J by 0 bases, and 13 bases separated the two germline ends. This CDR3 is built from 16 residues. CDR3 in DNA: TGTGCCAGCAGCTTACTCCCGGCGGATATGAACACTGAAGCTTTCTTT. This encodes CASSLLPADMNTEAFF. Combining the CDR3 with reference TRBV7-3 and TRBJ1-1 gives the whole variable domain GAGVSQTPSNKVTEKGKYVELRCDPISGHTALYWYRQSLGQGPEFLIYFQGTGAADDSGLPNDRFFAVRPEGSVSTLKIQRTERGDSAVYLCASSLLPADMNTEAFFGQGTRLTVV.

The chain carries TRBV12-3 or TRBV12-4 and TRBJ2-5; tentatively, D is TRBD1 (6 bases). V lost 7 bases to trimming and J lost 4 bases, with 13 bases between them. CDR3 length: 13 amino acids. The CDR3 region is CASTPQGRETQYF. CDR3 bases: TGTGCCAGCACCCCACAGGGTCGAGAGACCCAGTACTTC.

The V call is TRBV19, the J call TRBJ1-2; possible D gene TRBD1, 6 bases. The CDR3 covers 16 residues. Germline V CDR1 and CDR2: LNHDA, SQIVND (reference sequence). Trimming shortened V by 5 bases and J by 6 bases, and 22 bases separated the two germline ends. DNA for the CDR3: TGTGCCAGTAGTCCACCCCTCACAGGGACTACGCATGGCTACACCTTC. The encoded protein is CASSPPLTGTTHGYTF. Supplemented by reference TRBV19 and TRBJ1-2, the full variable domain reads DGGITQSPKYLFRKEGQNVTLSCEQNLNHDAMYWYRQDPGQGLRLIYYSQIVNDFQKGDIAEGYSVSREKKESFPLTVTSAQKNPTAFYLCASSPPLTGTTHGYTFGSGTRLTVV.

The CDR3 nucleotides are TGTGCCAGCAGCTCGGCATGGACAGGGGGTGGCGGGAATCAGCCCCAGCATTTT. Amino acid sequence: CASSSAWTGGGGNQPQHF. This chain uses TRBV5-6 with TRBJ1-5; 10 positions agree with TRBD1. Germline V gene sequence: CDR1 SGHDT, CDR2 YYEEEE. The ends lost 3 bases at V and 4 bases at J; junction bases unmatched: 13. The CDR3 runs to 18 residues.

J is TRBJ1-6 and V is TRBV27; 9 nucleotides align to TRBD1. This CDR3 contains 18 residues. V gave up 2 bases and J gave up 0 bases; unmatched junction bases: 5. Germline V CDR1 and CDR2: MNHEY, SMNVEV (reference sequence). CDR3 in amino acids: CASSLHGTGSSYNSPLHF. CDR3 DNA sequence: TGTGCCAGCAGTTTACACGGGACAGGGAGCTCCTATAATTCACCCCTCCACTTT.

This chain joins TRBV5-1 and TRBJ1-2; TRBD1 aligns across 7 bases. V trimming: 1 base; J trimming: 8 bases; junction bases outside the gene matches: 11. The CDR3 has 15 amino acids. From germline, CDR1 is SGHRS and CDR2 YFSETQ. The CDR3 DNA reads TGCGCCAGCAGCTTGATTGGGACAGCTCAGGAAGGCTACACCTTC. Its protein is CASSLIGTAQEGYTF.

The V and J genes are TRBV6-5 and TRBJ1-2, with 7 bases identical to TRBD1. The germline V gene has CDR1 MNHEY and CDR2 SVGAGI. This CDR3 has 14 amino acids. The trim removed 8 bases at V and 4 bases at J, leaving 10 bases unmatched. CDR3: CASRATGEVYGYTF. The CDR3 DNA sequence: TGTGCCAGCCGGGCAACAGGGGAGGTCTATGGCTACACCTTC.

This CDR3 is CASSPPSGSGEQYF. CDR3 coding DNA: TGTGCCAGCAGCCCCCCCTCAGGTTCCGGCGAGCAGTACTTC. This chain connects TRBV6-5 to TRBJ2-7; D unresolved. V was shortened by 6 bases and J by 6 bases, with 18 bases between the two germline ends. The CDR3 totals 14 residues. Germline CDR1 MNHEY, CDR2 SVGAGI.

The chain carries TRBV6-2 or TRBV6-3 and TRBJ2-1; 11 bases are a match to TRBD2. The germline V gene has CDR1 MNHEY and CDR2 SVGEGT. The CDR3 is 15 residues long. Germline trimming cut 4 bases from V and 2 bases from J; bases unmatched to any gene: 1. CDR3 sequence (DNA): TGTGCCAGCAGTTTAGCGGGGGGGGCCTACAATGAGCAGTTCTTC. Its protein product is CASSLAGGAYNEQFF.

This clone was observed a handful of times. The chain recombines TRBV6-5 with TRBJ2-7, with 12 nucleotides matching TRBD2. After removal of 6 bases from V and 3 bases from J, the junction contained 6 bases not matched to a gene. This CDR3 region has 15 residues. CDR1 MNHEY and CDR2 SVGAGI come from the germline V gene. CDR3 amino acids: CASSRGLAGSYEQYF. The CDR3 DNA reads as TGTGCCAGCAGCCGAGGACTAGCGGGGAGCTACGAGCAGTACTTC.

The chain uses TRBV7-2 and TRBJ1-2, with no clear D. Trimming removed 3 bases at V and 0 bases at J, with 8 bases between. CDR1 is SGHTA and CDR2 is FQGNSA in the germline V gene. The CDR3 is 14 amino acids. CDR3 region: CASSLEGTNYGYTF. In nucleotides, the CDR3 is TGTGCCAGCAGCTTGGAGGGAACTAACTATGGCTACACCTTC.

The V call is TRBV7-3, the J call TRBJ2-6; TRBD1 aligns across 7 bases. The CDR3 totals 17 residues. V lost 5 bases and J lost 2; bases outside the gene matches: 9. Germline CDR1 is SGHTA and CDR2 is FQGTGA. The CDR3 loop reads CASSPRQGKAGANVLTF. CDR3 nucleotide sequence: TGTGCCAGCAGCCCGCGACAGGGTAAAGCTGGGGCCAACGTCCTGACTTTC.